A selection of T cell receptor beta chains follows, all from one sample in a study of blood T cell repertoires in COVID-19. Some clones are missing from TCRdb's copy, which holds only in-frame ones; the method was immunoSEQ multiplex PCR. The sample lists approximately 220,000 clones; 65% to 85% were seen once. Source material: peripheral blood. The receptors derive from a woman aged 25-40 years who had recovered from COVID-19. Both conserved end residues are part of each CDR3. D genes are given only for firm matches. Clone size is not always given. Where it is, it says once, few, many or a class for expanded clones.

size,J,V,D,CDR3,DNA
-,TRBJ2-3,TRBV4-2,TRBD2,CASSLLAGGPPDTQYF,TGTGCCAGCAGCCTCCTAGCGGGAGGGCCTCCGGATACGCAGTATTTT
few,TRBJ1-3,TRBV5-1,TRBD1,CASSLSPGGYSGNTIYF,TGCGCCAGCAGCTTGTCTCCAGGGGGTTATTCTGGAAACACCATATATTTT
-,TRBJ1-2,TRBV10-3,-,CAIMNCYTF,TGTGCCATCATGAACTGCTACACCTTC
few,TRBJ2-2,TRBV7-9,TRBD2,CASSLKGGRADTGELFF,TGTGCCAGCAGCTTAAAAGGCGGGAGGGCCGACACCGGGGAGCTGTTTTTT
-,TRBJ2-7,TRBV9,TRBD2,CASSLGLAGPYEQYF,TGTGCCAGCAGCTTGGGACTAGCGGGGCCATACGAGCAGTACTTC
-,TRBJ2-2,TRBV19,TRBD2,CASSRGLPNTGELFF,TGTGCCAGTAGTAGGGGACTACCGAACACCGGGGAGCTGTTTTTT
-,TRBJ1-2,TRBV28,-,CASSSGVGGYTF,TGTGCCAGCAGTTCAGGGGTTGGTGGCTACACCTTC
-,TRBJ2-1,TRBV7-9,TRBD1,CASSFLGTVGEQFF,TGTGCCAGCAGCTTCCTAGGGACAGTGGGTGAGCAGTTCTTC
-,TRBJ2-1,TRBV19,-,CASSLRVYNEQFF,TGTGCCAGTAGTCTCAGGGTATACAATGAGCAGTTCTTC
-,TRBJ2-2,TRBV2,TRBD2,CASTVSGGIGELFF,TGTGCCAGCACGGTATCCGGGGGGATCGGGGAGCTGTTTTTT
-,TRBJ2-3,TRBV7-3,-,CASSPTGGDRRTAETTDTQYF,TGTGCCAGCAGCCCAACGGGGGGGGACAGAAGGACTGCGGAGACAACAGATACGCAGTATTTT
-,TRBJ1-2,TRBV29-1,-,CSVDQQGLGGYGYTF,TGCAGCGTTGATCAGCAGGGGTTAGGGGGCTATGGCTACACCTTC
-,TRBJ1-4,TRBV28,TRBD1,CASSSLGQPDEKLFF,TGTGCCAGCAGTTCCCTGGGACAGCCGGACGAAAAACTGTTTTTT
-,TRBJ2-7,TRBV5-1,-,CASSLLRGAAYEQYF,TGCGCCAGCAGCTTGCTTCGGGGGGCGGCCTACGAGCAGTACTTC
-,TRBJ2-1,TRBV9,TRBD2,CASSAGTSFYEQFF,TGTGCCAGCAGCGCCGGGACTAGCTTCTATGAGCAGTTCTTC
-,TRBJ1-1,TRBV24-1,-,CATSDFGSTEAFF,TGTGCCACCAGTGATTTTGGGAGCACTGAAGCTTTCTTT
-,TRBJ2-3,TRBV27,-,CASSSTPPGRTTDTQYF,TGTGCCAGCAGTTCTACTCCCCCAGGGCGGACCACAGATACGCAGTATTTT
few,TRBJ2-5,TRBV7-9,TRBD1,CASSQRPGDRRETQYF,TGTGCCAGCAGCCAACGCCCTGGGGACAGGAGAGAGACCCAGTACTTC
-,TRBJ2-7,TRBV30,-,CAWSVQPLDEQYF,TGTGCCTGGAGTGTTCAACCACTAGACGAGCAGTACTTC
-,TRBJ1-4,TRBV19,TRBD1,CASKERTGLNEKLFF,TGTGCCAGTAAAGAAAGGACAGGTCTAAATGAAAAACTGTTTTTT
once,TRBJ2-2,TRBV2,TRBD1,CASSGTGKTGELFF,TGTGCCAGCAGTGGGACAGGAAAGACCGGGGAGCTGTTTTTT
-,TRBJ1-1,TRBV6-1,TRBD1,CASSEDRGNTEAFF,TGTGCCAGCAGTGAGGACAGGGGGAACACTGAAGCTTTCTTT
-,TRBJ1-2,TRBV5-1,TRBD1,CASSSTGGGIYGYTF,TGCGCCAGCAGCAGTACAGGGGGAGGAATATATGGCTACACCTTC
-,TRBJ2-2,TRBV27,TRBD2,CASSLLAGFGAGELFF,TGTGCCAGCAGTTTACTAGCGGGATTTGGGGCCGGGGAGCTGTTTTTT
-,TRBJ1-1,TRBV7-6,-,CASSPRGVWRTEAFF,TGTGCCAGCAGCCCGCGCGGGGTCTGGCGCACTGAAGCTTTCTTT
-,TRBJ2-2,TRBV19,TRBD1,CASSIDPYRGDTGELFF,TGTGCCAGTAGTATAGATCCCTACAGGGGGGACACCGGGGAGCTGTTTTTT
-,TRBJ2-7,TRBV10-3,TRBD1,CAISESYITGGYEQYF,TGTGCCATCAGTGAGTCCTATATAACAGGGGGTTACGAGCAGTACTTC